These T cell receptor beta chains were read from a single sample in a study of T cells in Graves' hyperthyroidism and ophthalmopathy. TCRdb recomputed calls from the multiplex PCR reads with MiXCR, one row per CDR3 protein. This table holds 250,000 to 300,000 distinct CDR3 sequences, approximately 16% found once. Sequencing was performed on blood. The origin of the receptors is a woman aged 50 to 65 with Graves' hyperthyroidism that later progressed to Graves' ophthalmopathy. CDR3s include the opening cysteine and the closing phenylalanine or tryptophan. The D gene is left open where the match is weak. The listing skips clone size in some rows; elsewhere it reads once, few, many or a size class.

v_gene: TRBV11-2; j_gene: TRBJ1-2; d_gene: .; abundance: many; CDR3aa: CASSLEPSPLYGYTF; CDR3nt: TGTGCCAGCAGCCTAGAGCCCAGCCCCCTCTATGGCTACACCTTC
v_gene: TRBV3-1; j_gene: TRBJ1-1; d_gene: TRBD1; abundance: .; CDR3aa: CASTRTGLSAFF; CDR3nt: TGTGCCAGCACCCGGACAGGGCTCAGTGCTTTCTTT
v_gene: TRBV18; j_gene: TRBJ1-3; d_gene: .; abundance: few; CDR3aa: CASSPAGLRGNSGNTIYF; CDR3nt: TGTGCCAGCTCACCGGCGGGACTCCGAGGAAACTCTGGAAACACCATATATTTT
v_gene: TRBV10-3; j_gene: TRBJ2-2; d_gene: .; abundance: many; CDR3aa: CAISARGTDTGELFF; CDR3nt: TGTGCCATCAGTGCCCGGGGGACAGACACCGGGGAGCTGTTTTTT
v_gene: TRBV5-1; j_gene: TRBJ2-2; d_gene: TRBD1; abundance: .; CDR3aa: CASSLEIGTGGELFF; CDR3nt: TGCGCCAGCAGCTTGGAAATCGGGACAGGGGGTGAGCTGTTTTTT
v_gene: TRBV5-4; j_gene: TRBJ2-7; d_gene: TRBD2; abundance: .; CDR3aa: CASSSTIGTSGRAEQYF; CDR3nt: TGTGCCAGCAGCTCGACAATTGGGACTAGCGGGAGGGCCGAGCAGTACTTC
v_gene: TRBV6-1; j_gene: TRBJ1-1; d_gene: .; abundance: many; CDR3aa: CASISTASEAFF; CDR3nt: TGTGCCAGCATCTCGACTGCGTCTGAAGCTTTCTTT
v_gene: TRBV20-1; j_gene: TRBJ1-5; d_gene: .; abundance: .; CDR3aa: CSAQDGKENQPQHF; CDR3nt: TGCAGTGCCCAGGATGGGAAGGAGAATCAGCCCCAGCATTTT
v_gene: TRBV27; j_gene: TRBJ1-2; d_gene: .; abundance: .; CDR3aa: CASSPWGANYGYTF; CDR3nt: TGTGCCAGCAGTCCCTGGGGCGCTAACTATGGCTACACCTTC
v_gene: TRBV11-2; j_gene: TRBJ2-7; d_gene: TRBD2; abundance: few; CDR3aa: CASRRTSGTGHEQYF; CDR3nt: TGTGCCAGCAGAAGGACTAGCGGGACTGGGCACGAGCAGTACTTC
v_gene: TRBV4-1; j_gene: TRBJ2-7; d_gene: TRBD2; abundance: .; CDR3aa: CASSLGSSGRSGEQYF; CDR3nt: TGCGCCAGCAGCCTAGGGTCTAGCGGGAGGTCGGGAGAGCAGTACTTC